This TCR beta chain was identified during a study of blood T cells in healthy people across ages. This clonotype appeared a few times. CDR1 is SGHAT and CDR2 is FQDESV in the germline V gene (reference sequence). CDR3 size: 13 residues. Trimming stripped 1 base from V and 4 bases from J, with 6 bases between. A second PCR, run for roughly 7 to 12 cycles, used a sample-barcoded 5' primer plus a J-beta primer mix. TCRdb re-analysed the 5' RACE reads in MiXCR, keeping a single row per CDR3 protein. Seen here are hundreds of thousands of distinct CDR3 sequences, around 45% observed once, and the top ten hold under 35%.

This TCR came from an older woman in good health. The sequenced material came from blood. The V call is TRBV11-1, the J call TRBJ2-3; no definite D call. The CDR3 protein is CASSLELSDTQYF. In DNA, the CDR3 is TGTGCCAGCAGCTTAGAGTTGTCAGATACGCAGTATTTT.